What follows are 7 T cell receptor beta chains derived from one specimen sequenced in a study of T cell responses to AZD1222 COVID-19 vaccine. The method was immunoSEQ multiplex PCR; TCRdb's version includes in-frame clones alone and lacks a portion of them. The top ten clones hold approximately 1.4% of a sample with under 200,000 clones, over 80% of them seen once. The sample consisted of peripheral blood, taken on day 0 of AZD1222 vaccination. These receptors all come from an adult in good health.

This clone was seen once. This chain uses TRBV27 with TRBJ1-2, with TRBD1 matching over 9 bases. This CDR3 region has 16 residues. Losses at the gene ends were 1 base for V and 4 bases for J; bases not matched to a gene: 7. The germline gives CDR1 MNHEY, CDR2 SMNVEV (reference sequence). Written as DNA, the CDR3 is TGTGCCAGCAGTTTATGGGGGGACAGGGAGTCCTATGGCTACACCTTC. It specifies CASSLWGDRESYGYTF.

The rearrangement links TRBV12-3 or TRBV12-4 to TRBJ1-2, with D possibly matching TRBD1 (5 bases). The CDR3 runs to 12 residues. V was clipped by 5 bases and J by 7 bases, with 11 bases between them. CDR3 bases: TGTGCCAGCAGTCAGGGAATGGGTGGCTACACCTTC. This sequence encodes CASSQGMGGYTF.

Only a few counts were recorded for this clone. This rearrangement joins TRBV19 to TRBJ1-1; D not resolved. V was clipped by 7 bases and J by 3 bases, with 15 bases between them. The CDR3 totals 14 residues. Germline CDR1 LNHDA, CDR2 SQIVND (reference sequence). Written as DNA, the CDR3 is TGTGCCAGTACCTCTGAAGTGGGGTACACTGAAGCTTTCTTT. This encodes CASTSEVGYTEAFF.

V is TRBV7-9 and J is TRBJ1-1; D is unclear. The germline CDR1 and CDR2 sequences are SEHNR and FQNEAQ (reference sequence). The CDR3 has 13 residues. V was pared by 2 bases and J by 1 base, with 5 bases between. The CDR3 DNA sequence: TGTGCCAGCAGCTTATTGTGGAACACTGAAGCTTTCTTT. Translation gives CASSLLWNTEAFF.

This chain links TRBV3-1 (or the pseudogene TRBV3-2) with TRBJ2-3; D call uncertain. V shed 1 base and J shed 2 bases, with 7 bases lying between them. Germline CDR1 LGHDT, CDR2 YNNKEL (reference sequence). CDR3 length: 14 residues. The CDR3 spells CASSQAFITDTQYF. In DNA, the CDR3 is TGTGCCAGCAGCCAAGCATTCATCACAGATACGCAGTATTTT.

The CDR3 coding sequence is TGTGCCAGCAGCCCTCGACAGGGATTAATCAATCAGCCCCAGCATTTT. The encoded protein is CASSPRQGLINQPQHF. This chain connects TRBV7-9 to TRBJ1-5; 7 bases line up with TRBD1. J gave up 3 bases and V 5 bases, and 10 bases lay outside the gene matches. Germline V gene sequence: CDR1 SEHNR, CDR2 FQNEAQ (reference sequence). The CDR3 is 16 amino acids.

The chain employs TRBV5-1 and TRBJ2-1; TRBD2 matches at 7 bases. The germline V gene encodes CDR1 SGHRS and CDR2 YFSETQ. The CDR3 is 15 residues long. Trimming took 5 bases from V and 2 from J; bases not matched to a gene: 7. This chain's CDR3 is CASRMGAGPYNEQFF. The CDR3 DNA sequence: TGCGCCAGCAGGATGGGAGCGGGGCCCTACAATGAGCAGTTCTTC.